This T cell receptor (beta chain) was identified in a study of regulatory T cells in long-lasting Graves disease. In the study overall: Antithyroid drugs had been given to newly diagnosed Graves' patients for under 3 months.

The CDR3 runs 13 residues. Trimming took off 6 bases at V and 1 base at J, with 9 bases between the two ends. Sample time point: newly diagnosed GD, antithyroid drugs for less than 3 months. PBMC-extracted RNA yielded the TCR library. iRepertoire HTBI primers and Arm-PCR of CDR3 regions built TCR beta libraries. TCRdb reprocessed the multiplex PCR reads via MiXCR and lists one record per CDR3 protein. The sample has under 250,000 distinct CDR3 sequences, around 19% seen once. This clonotype showed up many times. No antigen is known for it. Overall study findings and caveats: Persistent disease was associated with favored TRBV28 usage and with favored use of TRBJ1-2 and TRBJ2-5.

A further study also used this sample, focusing on T cells in Graves' hyperthyroidism and ophthalmopathy.

This rearrangement joins TRBV12-3 or TRBV12-4 to TRBJ1-1; D gene ambiguous. The origin of this receptor is a woman aged 25 to 39 with Graves disease. Sequencing was performed on peripheral blood mononuclear cells (PBMCs), taken at new diagnosis, from a patient treated with antithyroid drugs. CDR3 region: CASSGVSNTEAFF. CDR3 sequence (DNA): TGTGCCAGCAGCGGGGTCTCGAACACTGAAGCTTTCTTT.